This TCR beta chain was identified in a study of sequential checkpoint blockade in melanoma (dated by TCRdb to between 2017 and 2020). At the level of the whole study: Patients were assigned by 1:1 randomization to either first-line nivolumab followed by ipilimumab (arm A) or ipilimumab followed by nivolumab (arm B). Maintenance nivolumab was given following each of the two trial sequences.

Overall study outcomes, separate from this receptor: Larger, independent patient cohorts are needed to validate the response-prediction model that combines TCR metrics and mutation burden.

The treatment or condition label here, explained by the study, means: randomized to nivolumab then ipilimumab (arm A) or the reverse (arm B). None of the patients in the trial had previously been given DNA-damaging chemotherapy. Live CD3+CD8+ cells negative for CD19 and CD56 were sorted from thawed PBMCs on a FACS Aria II flow cytometer. Samples came from patients with melanoma in CheckMate 064, a randomized, open-label phase II trial of sequential checkpoint blockade. Peripheral blood mononuclear cells were collected by leukapheresis, purified with Ficoll-Paque, and frozen in human serum with around 9.8% DMSO. Immediately after sorting, the purity of the sorted blood CD3+CD8+ cells was confirmed to be >95%, and DNA was then extracted. Of note for this clone: The specificity of this receptor is unknown. No per-base quality is available; no much larger clone lies one base away.

TCRbeta CDR3 regions were immunosequenced from genomic DNA with the immunoSEQ Assay. Before high-throughput sequencing, the genomic DNA was amplified using bias-controlled multiplex PCR. Per the authors' processing: To quantify the absolute abundance of each unique TCRbeta CDR3 region, the sequences were collapsed and filtered. Clonality was defined as 1 minus Pielou's evenness and was calculated using productive rearrangements only. A previously published method was used to identify clones whose frequencies were significantly greater in on-treatment samples than in baseline samples. TCRdb took this table from immuneACCESS and kept in-frame rearrangements with V and J called. Such tables lack part of the clones; where checked against another copy, unresolved V genes explain under half of the gap, and the rest is unexplained. V, J and clone size are those of that table, while D and trimming were read from the DNA. The sample has some 18,000 clones on record, about 80% of them singletons. The top ten constitute about an eighth of the sample.

Specimen: CD8+ T cells sorted from blood (inferred from file names), collected from a patient given nivolumab and ipilimumab in sequence. The sequence came from a human donor with melanoma.

The nucleotides are TGCGCCAGCAGCCAGAGACAGGGGAGCCATCAGCCCCAGCATTTT. This encodes CASSQRQGSHQPQHF. This chain joins TRBV4-1 to TRBJ1-5, and 8 bases in between align with TRBD1. CDR1 and CDR2 (MGHRA, YSYEKL) derive from the germline V gene. V loses 3 bases at its end and J loses 5 bases; junction bases beyond the gene matches: 6. The CDR3 contains 15 residues, cysteine and phenylalanine counted. The CDR3 DNA has 45 bases and is translated from base 1.